One and the same sample provided the 12 T cell receptor beta chains below, sequenced in a study of monozygotic twins with inflammatory bowel disease (dated by TCRdb to the late 2010s). The library was produced with 5' RACE. These reads were obtained on an Illumina HiSeq 2500. With the reads reprocessed by TCRdb, a single entry stands for each CDR3 protein sequence and no DNA is reported. The sample's own table lists about 210,000 distinct CDR3 sequences. The top ten clonotypes cover more than 7.5% of the sample. Input material: blood. The origin of the receptors is a human donor with ulcerative colitis or Crohn's disease, or a healthy co-twin of an affected twin (not recorded which).

The chain employs TRBV18 and TRBJ1-2; the TCRdb D gene call, TRBD1, has no DNA to confirm it. The CDR3 extends over 14 amino acids. CDR1 is KGHSH, CDR2 LQKENI, per germline. The CDR3 is CASSPPTGSYGYTF.

This sequence joins TRBV2 and TRBJ2-3; TCRdb calls TRBD2, which cannot be checked without DNA. This CDR3 has 14 amino acids. The V gene's germline CDR1 is SNHLY and CDR2 FYNNEI. The CDR3 protein is CASTGLPVTDTQYF.

V usage is TRBV5-1 and J usage is TRBJ1-1; the TRBD1 assignment by TCRdb is unverifiable without DNA. CDR1 and CDR2 (germline): SGHRS, YFSETQ. The CDR3 consists of 15 residues. CDR3 region: CASSLKGDPNTEAFF.

V is TRBV30 and J is TRBJ1-6; the TRBD1 assignment by TCRdb is unverifiable without DNA. CDR1 and CDR2 (germline): GTSNPN, SVGIG (reference sequence). There are 14 residues in the CDR3. CDR3 in amino acids: CAWSLPGQSSPLHF.

V and J are TRBV5-1 and TRBJ2-7. CDR1 is SGHRS, CDR2 YFSETQ, per germline. CDR3 size: 13 residues. The CDR3 is CASSLQWGLEQYF.

The CDR3 here is CASSLSGDSTYEQYF. The chain joins TRBV5-1 to TRBJ2-7; TCRdb outputs TRBD2, but without DNA this stays unchecked. This CDR3 is 15 amino acids long. Germline V lookup: CDR1 SGHRS, CDR2 YFSETQ.

This chain uses TRBV19 with TRBJ1-1; TCRdb's D call of TRBD1 is untestable without DNA. Germline V gene data show CDR1 as LNHDA and CDR2 as SQIVND (reference sequence). The CDR3 consists of 15 residues. The CDR3 is CATKGDNRGNGEAFF.

V is TRBV7-8 and J is TRBJ2-1; TCRdb's D call, TRBD2, is unchecked because there is no DNA. Germline V gene lookup returns CDR1 SGHVS and CDR2 FQNEAQ. The CDR3 is 19 amino acids. The CDR3 loop reads CASSSVLYSEKLASDEQFF.

J is TRBJ1-1 and V is TRBV27; TCRdb outputs TRBD1, but without DNA this stays unchecked. The CDR3 runs to 14 residues. Germline CDR1 reads MNHEY; CDR2 reads SMNVEV (reference sequence). CDR3 region: CASSGQGANTEAFF.

The gene calls are TRBV20-1 and TRBJ2-5; TCRdb indicates TRBD1, and absent DNA this call remains unverified. The germline gives CDR1 DFQATT, CDR2 SNEGSKA (reference sequence). The CDR3 spans 16 residues. The CDR3 region is CSARDPLTVAAETQYF.

V usage is TRBV6-5 and J usage is TRBJ1-5. This CDR3 contains 13 residues. Germline loops: CDR1 MNHEY, CDR2 SVGAGI. The CDR3 spells CASSYFKNQPQHF.

This chain joins TRBV7-9 and TRBJ1-1. CDR1 is SEHNR and CDR2 is FQNEAQ in the germline V gene (reference sequence). The CDR3 consists of 14 residues. CDR3 sequence: CASSPIMGYSEAFF.